This TCR beta chain is from a study of blood T cell repertoires in COVID-19. Study summary: Donors in the United States, Italy and Spain gave samples during acute or convalescent COVID-19.

From germline, CDR1 is SGHVS and CDR2 FQNEAQ. The trim removed 4 bases at V and 0 bases at J, leaving 3 bases unmatched. CDR3 size: 15 residues. Authors' analysis steps: Scientists estimated how many nucleated cells there were by amplifying reference gene primers. TCRdb keeps only in-frame clones here, not all; method: immunoSEQ multiplex PCR. V and J calls and clone size follow that table, whereas D and trimming were derived from the DNA. The table lists some 240,000 clones, around four fifths of them singletons. This TCR was sampled from an older woman with active or convalescent COVID-19. The chain couples TRBV7-8 to TRBJ1-1, with 9 bases fitting TRBD1. The source material was peripheral blood. Written as DNA, the CDR3 is TGTGCCAGCAGCTCACAGGGGGCCCTGAACACTGAAGCTTTCTTT. Translated, it gives CASSSQGALNTEAFF.